This T cell receptor beta chain appears in the sequencing data of a study of regulatory and conventional T cells in RAG deficiency. Findings and limits, study-wide: Shorter CDR3s in all patient subsets; >75% Treg-Tconv overlap in Omenn. Shannon entropy fell and Simpson indices rose in RAG-deficient patients. Other subsets showed approximately 9.6-fold reductions, but Treg unique TCR beta sequences fell roughly 97-fold in these patients.

Trimming pared 6 bases from V and 11 bases from J, leaving 19 bases between. The CDR3 extends over 13 amino acids. Germline V CDR1 and CDR2: MNHNS, SASEGT. With respect to this clone: What it binds is unknown.

The sorted regulatory T cells were CD4+, CD25-high and CD127-low, with genomic DNA sequenced. Clones were read by immunoSEQ multiplex PCR, and TCRdb kept only the in-frame ones, dropping some. The sample yields 20,000 or so clones, around 90% seen once. These data were also filed under a second study, of regulatory T cells. Per that study: The primer mix had 52 TRBV and 13 TRBJ primers. Regulatory T cells showed the strongest V-J pair restriction and V/J gene skewing among patient repertoires.

The TCR was taken from a human donor in good health. The specimen sequenced was Tregs sorted from blood. The rearrangement joins TRBV6-1 to TRBJ1-1; the D is unclear. The CDR3, as DNA: TGTGCCAGCAGCGCCCTAGAGGGCTTTGGGGCTTTCTTT. Amino acids: CASSALEGFGAFF.